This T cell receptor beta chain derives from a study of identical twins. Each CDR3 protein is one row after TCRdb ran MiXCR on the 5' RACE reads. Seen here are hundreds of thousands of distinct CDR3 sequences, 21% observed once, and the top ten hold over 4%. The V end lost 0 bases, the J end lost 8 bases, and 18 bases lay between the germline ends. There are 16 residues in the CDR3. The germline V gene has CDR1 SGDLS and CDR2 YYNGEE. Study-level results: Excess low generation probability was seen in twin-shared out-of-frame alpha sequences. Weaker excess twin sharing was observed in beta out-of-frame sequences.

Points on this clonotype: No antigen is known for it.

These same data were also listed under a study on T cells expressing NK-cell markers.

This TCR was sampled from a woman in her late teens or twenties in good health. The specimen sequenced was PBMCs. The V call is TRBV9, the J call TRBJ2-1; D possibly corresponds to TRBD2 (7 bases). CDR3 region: CASSVALPGGRDEQFF. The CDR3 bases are TGTGCCAGCAGCGTAGCCCTTCCCGGGGGGCGCGATGAGCAGTTCTTC.